This entry features one TCR beta chain sequence. V trimming: 3 bases; J trimming: 0 bases; junction bases outside the gene matches: 7. The CDR3 runs to 16 residues. The V gene's germline CDR1 is MNHEY and CDR2 SMNVEV (reference sequence). This specimen belongs to a study of shared T cell receptors in the human thymus. Measured with immunoSEQ multiplex PCR; TCRdb has only the in-frame clones, and not every one. The data contain hundreds of thousands of clones, about 89% of them singletons. The data were also submitted as part of a second study, on human thymus T cells. That source notes: Infants, healthy and Finnish, who were having corrective surgery for congenital heart defects served as donors. Resections from corrective heart surgery provided thymus tissue. Across thymic and blood repertoires, the usage of V and J genes appeared to be biased. Related research found strongly overlapping thymic repertoires in unrelated individuals.

This clonotype originated in a boy younger than two with a congenital heart defect. This chain links TRBV27 with TRBJ2-7, with 8 bases matching TRBD1. Sample: thymocytes. In DNA form, the CDR3 reads TGTGCCAGCAGTTTCCGGACAGGGAGCCTCTCCTACGAGCAGTACTTC. As protein: CASSFRTGSLSYEQYF.